The 24 T cell receptor beta chains in this list originate from one sample, sequenced in a study of tumor-infiltrating lymphocytes in primary liver carcinoma. Researchers generated TCR beta cDNA from roughly 500 ng of total RNA, relying on a constant-region primer. Three nested multiplex PCR rounds, a slightly modified ARM-PCR method, built the TCR beta libraries. PCR rounds one and two used TRBV1-TRBV30 forward primers with a C-beta reverse primer for approximately 10 cycles each. TCRdb analysed the multiplex PCR reads with MiXCR anew, one entry per CDR3 protein. The repertoire consists of approximately 120,000 distinct CDR3 sequences, with 64% occurring once and the leading ten covering about 8%. Without any cell sorting, about 19-31 mg of bulk tissue yielded co-extracted RNA and DNA. The sample consisted of liver tumor tissue from sampling region 3. As to subset: tumor region T3, left-lateral pole. Receptor source: a woman aged 55-69 years with primary liver carcinoma and hepatitis B virus infection.

The chain is built from TRBV28 and TRBJ2-7, with TRBD1 identical over 10 bases. This CDR3 is 16 amino acids long. Germline loops: CDR1 MDHEN, CDR2 SYDVKM. The ends lost 6 bases at V and 1 base at J; junction bases unmatched: 9. Written as DNA, the CDR3 is TGTGCCAGCAGACGAGGGACAGGGGCGGGTTCCTACGAGCAGTACTTC. As protein: CASRRGTGAGSYEQYF.

This clonotype was counted ten times or more. J is TRBJ2-1 and V is TRBV12-3 or TRBV12-4; 9 bases are a match to TRBD2. The CDR3 runs to 16 residues. V gave up 5 bases and J gave up 7 bases; unmatched junction bases: 12. CDR3 in amino acids: CASSNLRGLASNEQFF. The DNA for the CDR3 is TGTGCCAGCAGTAACCTGAGAGGACTAGCGTCTAATGAGCAGTTCTTC.

This clonotype was counted at least ten times. The chain is built from TRBV6-1 and TRBJ2-7, with 9 bases fitting TRBD2. Per the germline V gene, CDR1 is MNHNS and CDR2 is SASEGT. The trim removed 1 base at V and 2 bases at J, leaving 3 bases unmatched. CDR3 size: 15 residues. DNA of the CDR3: TGTGCCAGCAGTGAAGTGGGCGGGGGGGCCTACGAGCAGTACTTC. It encodes CASSEVGGGAYEQYF.

This clonotype has just one count. This CDR3 is missing its conserved last phenylalanine or tryptophan, likely due to a read error. V usage is TRBV11-1 and J usage is TRBJ2-2; D gene unclear. CDR3 length equals 14 residues. Per the germline V gene, CDR1 is SGHAT and CDR2 is FQDESV (reference sequence). Trimming pared 6 bases from V and 6 bases from J, leaving 14 bases between. CDR3 sequence reads: CASRPSLDAGELFL. CDR3 DNA sequence: TGTGCCAGCAGACCGAGTCTTGACGCCGGGGAGCTGTTTCTT.

On this clonotype itself: This sequence may be a read error, since a much larger clone differs from it by one base. The chain uses TRBV6-1 and TRBJ2-5; 8 bases line up with TRBD2. This CDR3 contains 15 residues. Germline lookup yields CDR1 MNHNS and CDR2 SASEGT. The DNA of the CDR3 is TGTGCCCTCGGGCCCCAAAGCGGGAGCCAAGAGACCCACTACTTC. Encoded protein: CALGPQSGSQETHYF.

This clonotype turned up a few times. The J gene is TRBJ2-5, the V gene TRBV7-9, with 7 nucleotides matching TRBD1. This CDR3 spans 14 amino acids. Germline CDR1 reads SEHNR; CDR2 reads FQNEAQ (reference sequence). Trimming removed 8 bases from V and 5 bases from J; junction bases left unmatched: 11. This CDR3 is CASWWAGGMETQYF. The CDR3 DNA follows: TGTGCCAGCTGGTGGGCAGGGGGAATGGAGACCCAGTACTTC. The variable domain in full, with the rest retrieved from reference TRBV7-9 and TRBJ2-5, is DTGVSQNPRHKITKRGQNVTFRCDPISEHNRLYWYRQTLGQGPEFLTYFQNEAQLEKSRLLSDRFSAERPKGSFSTLEIQRTEQGDSAMYLCASWWAGGMETQYFGPGTRLLVL.

V gene TRBV20-1 combines with J gene TRBJ2-5; 13 bases line up with TRBD2. V gave up 6 bases and J gave up 7 bases; unmatched junction bases: 14. The germline V gene has CDR1 DFQATT and CDR2 SNEGSKA (reference sequence). This CDR3 comprises 16 residues. CDR3 DNA: TGCAGTGCCTCCCCCTGGACTAGCGGGAGTCAGGTGACCCAGTACTTC. The encoded protein is CSASPWTSGSQVTQYF.

The rearrangement links TRBV6-2 or TRBV6-3 to TRBJ1-1, with D possibly TRBD1 on 6 matching bases. The CDR3 length is 14 residues. Germline lookup yields CDR1 MNHEY and CDR2 SVGEGT. V dropped 10 bases and J dropped 4 bases, with 19 bases sitting between them. This chain's CDR3 is CAIGETGPTTEAFF. DNA for the CDR3: TGTGCCATCGGGGAGACAGGACCCACCACTGAAGCTTTCTTT.

Note on this clonotype: Mismatch with germline at one junction end may stem from a read error. J is TRBJ2-3 and V is TRBV6-5; no clear D. The CDR3 has 12 residues. CDR1 and CDR2 (germline): MNHEY, SVGAGI. CDR3 amino acids: CANSPYADTQYF. In DNA form, the CDR3 reads TGTGCCAACAGTCCATATGCTGATACGCAGTATTTT.

About this clonotype itself: The junction departs from germline at one end; a sequencing error may be responsible. The genes are TRBV11-1 and TRBJ2-1, with a possible D match to TRBD2 (6 bases). This CDR3 is 16 amino acids long. Germline V lookup: CDR1 SGHAT, CDR2 FQDESV (reference sequence). DNA for the CDR3: TGTGCCAGCAGCCTGACGCCCGGGACTTACAACAATGAGCCGTTCTTC. It yields the protein CASSLTPGTYNNEPFF.

In its sample, this clonotype was seen a few times. The J gene is TRBJ2-7, the V gene TRBV20-1; D is tentatively TRBD1 or TRBD2 (5 bases each). V lost 0 bases and J lost 1, with 19 bases in between. The CDR3 totals 17 residues. Germline CDR1 DFQATT, CDR2 SNEGSKA (reference sequence). CDR3 in DNA: TGCAGTGCTAGAGATCCCCAGGGATGGGACCTATCCTACGAGCAGTACTTC. Its protein is CSARDPQGWDLSYEQYF.

For this clonotype: A junction end diverges from the germline sequence, so it may reflect a read error. This chain joins TRBV11-2 and TRBJ2-5; TRBD2 is a possible D gene (5 bases). The CDR3 consists of 13 residues. The germline V gene has CDR1 SGHAT and CDR2 FQNNGV. The CDR3: CASSSELGEIQYF. CDR3 bases: TGTGCCAGCAGCTCCGAGCTTGGGGAGATCCAGTACTTC.

In regard to this clonotype: A read error is possible here, since a much larger clone lies one base away. This chain connects TRBV6-2 or TRBV6-3 to TRBJ2-5, with D hard to call. The CDR3 runs 14 residues. CDR1 is MNHEY and CDR2 is SVGEGT in the germline V gene. V was shortened by 8 bases and J by 3 bases, with 16 bases between the two germline ends. This CDR3 reads CASCPRYPKETQYF. DNA of the CDR3: TGTGCCAGCTGTCCCCGATACCCAAAAGAGACCCAGTACTTC.

As regards this clonotype: This CDR3 fails to terminate in the conserved phenylalanine or tryptophan, so it likely reflects a read error. The DNA is left out, because the CDR3 cannot be placed on it with certainty; the CDR3 is given as TCRdb lists it. The gene calls are TRBV12-3 or TRBV12-4 and TRBJ1-4; the table gives TRBD1 as D, unverified against the DNA. The CDR3 adds up to 15 amino acids, both ends counted. CDR3 residues: CASSFKQGMAEKLFL.

This clonotype is medium-sized in the sample. The genes are TRBV11-2 and TRBJ2-2; D remains ambiguous. This CDR3 contains 13 residues. V lost 5 bases, J lost 6 bases, and 10 bases lay in between. Germline V gives CDR1 SGHAT, CDR2 FQNNGV. The CDR3 loop is CASSHEAAGELFF. Here the CDR3 DNA reads TGTGCCAGCAGCCATGAAGCTGCCGGGGAGCTGTTTTTT. Supplemented by reference TRBV11-2 and TRBJ2-2, the full variable domain reads EAGVAQSPRYKIIEKRQSVAFWCNPISGHATLYWYQQILGQGPKLLIQFQNNGVVDDSQLPKDRFSAERLKGVDSTLKIQPAKLEDSAVYLCASSHEAAGELFFGEGSRLTVL.

Comments on this clonotype: A read error may produce the germline difference seen at one junction end. The chain carries TRBV11-2 and TRBJ2-7, with D perhaps TRBD2 (6 bases). Germline CDR1 is SGHAT and CDR2 is FQNNGV. This CDR3 has 15 residues. CDR3 residues: CASSPDGGDSYEQYF. CDR3 sequence (DNA): TGTGCCAGCAGCCCAGATGGAGGGGACTCCTACGAGCAGTATTTC.

This clonotype was observed a single time. This may stem from a read error, because a much larger clone lies one nucleotide away. The chain joins TRBV28 to TRBJ2-7, with TRBD2 matching 7 bases. In germline, CDR1 is MDHEN, CDR2 SYDVKM. Losses at the gene ends were 5 bases for V and 3 bases for J; bases not matched to a gene: 4. There are 13 residues in the CDR3. The CDR3 nucleotides are TGTGCCAGCAGTCACTCGGGAGGCTACGAGCAGTACTTC. Its translation: CASSHSGGYEQYF.

To note about this clonotype: A junction boundary mismatches the germline segment, possibly from a read error. The chain has TRBV30 and TRBJ2-3; D unresolved. Germline V lookup: CDR1 GTSNPN, CDR2 SVGIG (reference sequence). The CDR3 sequence is 12 residues long. The CDR3 loop reads CAWSVSPDSQYF. Written as DNA, the CDR3 is TGTGCCTGGAGTGTATCCCCAGATTCGCAGTATTTT.

V is TRBV10-3 and J is TRBJ1-3; D unclear. CDR1 is ENHRY and CDR2 is SYGVKD in the germline V gene. Trimming removed 5 bases at V and 1 base at J, with 18 bases between. The CDR3 extends over 17 amino acids. The CDR3 DNA reads as TGTGCCATCAGTCCCCGGGTCGGAATTAGTTCTGGAAACACCATATATTTT. It translates to CAISPRVGISSGNTIYF.

This chain uses TRBV11-2 with TRBJ2-1, with D possibly TRBD2 on 6 matching bases. The germline V gene has CDR1 SGHAT and CDR2 FQNNGV. Trimming took off 8 bases at V and 8 bases at J, with 28 bases between the two ends. The CDR3 runs to 17 residues. CDR3 amino acids: CASRRRLVGGPGDEQFF. CDR3 DNA: TGTGCCAGCCGCAGGAGACTAGTGGGAGGCCCGGGGGATGAGCAGTTCTTC.

Concerning this clonotype itself: A much more abundant neighbour one base away suggests this may be a read error. The chain recombines TRBV12-3 or TRBV12-4 with TRBJ1-2; D uncertain. The CDR3 loop spans 15 amino acids. CDR3 in DNA: TGTGCCAGCAGCCAGCGGTCTAGGCGGAACTATGACTACACCTTC. It codes for CASSQRSRRNYDYTF.

With respect to this clonotype: A read error may produce the germline difference seen at one junction end. This chain joins TRBV6-6 and TRBJ1-5; TRBD1 aligns across 7 bases. The CDR3 length is 16 residues. Germline CDR1 and CDR2: MNHNY and SVGAGI (reference sequence). The CDR3 nucleotides are TGTGTCAGCAGGGGCACCAAACAGGGGCTGGATCAGCCCCAGCACTTT. Its translation is CVSRGTKQGLDQPQHF.

Worth noting for this clonotype: Mismatch with germline at one junction end may stem from a read error. V is TRBV11-3 and J is TRBJ2-1; 10 positions match TRBD2. The CDR3 covers 15 residues. CDR1 and CDR2 from the germline V gene are SGHNT and YENEEA. CDR3 in DNA: TGTGCCAACAGCCTAGGAACTAGCGGGAAGCTTGTGCAGTTCTTC. This sequence encodes CANSLGTSGKLVQFF.

With respect to this clonotype: Germline and junction disagree at one end, which may indicate a read error. CDR3 protein: CASLKGSVPNTGEPFF. The CDR3 coding sequence is TGTGCCAGCTTGAAAGGGAGCGTACCGAACACCGGGGAGCCGTTTTTT. V usage is TRBV6-1 and J usage is TRBJ2-2; D is possibly TRBD2 (5 bases). Per the germline V gene, CDR1 is MNHNS and CDR2 is SASEGT. This CDR3 is 16 amino acids long.